Detailed here is one TCR beta chain. Its antigen is currently unknown. CDR3 length equals 18 residues. The germline V and J ends were trimmed by 0 bases and 3 bases, with 18 bases remaining between them. Germline loops: CDR1 MNHNY, CDR2 SVGAGI (reference sequence). Total RNA amounting to 500 ng was the source from which TCR beta cDNA was made with a constant-region primer. Modified slightly, ARM-PCR produced TCR beta libraries over three nested multiplex PCR rounds. Forward primers for TRBV1-TRBV30 and a C-beta reverse primer served the first two PCR rounds, at about 11 cycles each. TCRdb reanalysed the multiplex PCR reads using MiXCR and keeps one entry per CDR3 protein. The sample yields about 200,000 distinct CDR3 sequences, about 65% seen once. These data are taken from a study of tumor-infiltrating lymphocytes in primary liver carcinoma. Study-wide results and limits: Bulk unsorted material prevented CD4+ and CD8+ repertoire comparison.

In addition to blood RNA drawn from unsorted whole blood, germline DNA was extracted. This receptor was obtained from a woman aged 60 to 75 with primary liver carcinoma and hepatitis B virus infection. The chain employs TRBV6-6 and TRBJ1-5; D ambiguous. Sequenced sample: peripheral blood. CDR3 amino acids: CASSYSPKLVGINQPQHF. Here the CDR3 DNA reads TGTGCCAGCAGTTACTCGCCGAAACTCGTGGGGATCAATCAGCCCCAGCATTTT.